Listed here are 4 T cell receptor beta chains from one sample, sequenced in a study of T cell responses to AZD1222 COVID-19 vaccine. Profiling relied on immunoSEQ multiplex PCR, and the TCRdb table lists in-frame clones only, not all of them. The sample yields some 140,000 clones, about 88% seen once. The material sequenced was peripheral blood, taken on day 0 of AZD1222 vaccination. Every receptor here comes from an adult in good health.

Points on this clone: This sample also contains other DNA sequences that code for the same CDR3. In DNA form, the CDR3 reads TGTGCCAGCAGTTTATCTCCAGCGCAAGAGACCCAGTACTTC. Translated: CASSLSPAQETQYF. V gene TRBV27 combines with J gene TRBJ2-5; D unresolved. The germline V gene encodes CDR1 MNHEY and CDR2 SMNVEV (reference sequence). V was shortened by 0 bases and J by 2 bases, with 7 bases between the two germline ends. This CDR3 contains 14 residues.

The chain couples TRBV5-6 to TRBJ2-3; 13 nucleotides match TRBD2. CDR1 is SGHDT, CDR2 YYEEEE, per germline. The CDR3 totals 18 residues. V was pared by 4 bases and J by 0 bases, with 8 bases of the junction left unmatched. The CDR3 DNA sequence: TGTGCCAGCAGCCTTACTAGCGGGGGGGCCGAGAGCACAGATACGCAGTATTTT. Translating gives CASSLTSGGAESTDTQYF.

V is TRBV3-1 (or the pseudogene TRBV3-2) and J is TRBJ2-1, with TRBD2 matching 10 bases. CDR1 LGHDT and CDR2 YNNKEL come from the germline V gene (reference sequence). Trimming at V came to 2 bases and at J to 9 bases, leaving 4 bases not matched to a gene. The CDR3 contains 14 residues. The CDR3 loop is CASSQSGGAGEQFF. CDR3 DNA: TGTGCCAGCAGCCAAAGCGGGGGGGCCGGTGAGCAGTTCTTC.

The CDR3 DNA follows: TGTGCCAGCTCCCCATTAGCTGAAGCTTTCTTT. This gives the protein CASSPLAEAFF. The chain is built from TRBV6-6 and TRBJ1-1, with no clear D. The CDR3 loop spans 11 amino acids. Trimming stripped 8 bases from V and 6 bases from J, with 10 bases between. Per the germline V gene, CDR1 is MNHNY and CDR2 is SVGAGI (reference sequence).